This T cell receptor (beta chain) was documented in a study of cytomegalovirus exposure and HLA in healthy donors. This clone has only one observation. This CDR3 contains 15 residues. Germline-derived CDR1 and CDR2 are SGHRS and YFSETQ. Unmatched junction bases numbered 6, after V lost 0 bases and J lost 5 bases. Clones were read by immunoSEQ multiplex PCR, and TCRdb kept only the in-frame ones, dropping some. The table includes 260,000 or so clones, roughly 87% detected once. The sequenced sample consisted of PBMCs. This TCR was sampled from a young woman in good health and CMV-seronegative. The chain combines TRBV5-1 with TRBJ2-7; 9 nucleotides line up with TRBD2. In nucleotides, the CDR3 is TGCGCCAGCAGCTTGGTTGCTAGCGGGATCGACGAGCAGTACTTC. Translating it yields CASSLVASGIDEQYF.